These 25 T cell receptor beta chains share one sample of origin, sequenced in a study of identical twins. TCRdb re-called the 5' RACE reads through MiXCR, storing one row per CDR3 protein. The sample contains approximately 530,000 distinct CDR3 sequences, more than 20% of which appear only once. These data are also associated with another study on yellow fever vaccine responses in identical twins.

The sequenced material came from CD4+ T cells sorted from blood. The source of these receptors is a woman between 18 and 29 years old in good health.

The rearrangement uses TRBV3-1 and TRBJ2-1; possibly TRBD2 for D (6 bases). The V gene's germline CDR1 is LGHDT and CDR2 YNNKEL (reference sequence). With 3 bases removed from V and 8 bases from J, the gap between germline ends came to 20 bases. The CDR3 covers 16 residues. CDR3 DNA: TGTGCCAGCAGCCACCGGGGGAAAGATCTCGTCGATGAGCAGTTCTTC. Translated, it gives CASSHRGKDLVDEQFF.

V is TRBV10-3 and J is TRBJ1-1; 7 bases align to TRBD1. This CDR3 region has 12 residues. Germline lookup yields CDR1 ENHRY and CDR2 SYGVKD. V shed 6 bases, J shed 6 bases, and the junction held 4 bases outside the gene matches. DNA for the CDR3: TGTGCCATCAGGACAGGGCCCGCTGAAGCTTTCTTT. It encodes CAIRTGPAEAFF.

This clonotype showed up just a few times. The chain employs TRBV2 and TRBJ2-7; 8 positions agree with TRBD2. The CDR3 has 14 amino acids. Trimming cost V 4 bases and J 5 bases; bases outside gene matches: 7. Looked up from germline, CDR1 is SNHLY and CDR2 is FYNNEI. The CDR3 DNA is TGTGCCAGCAGTGCAGAGCGGGAGAGCCACGAGCAGTACTTC. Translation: CASSAERESHEQYF.

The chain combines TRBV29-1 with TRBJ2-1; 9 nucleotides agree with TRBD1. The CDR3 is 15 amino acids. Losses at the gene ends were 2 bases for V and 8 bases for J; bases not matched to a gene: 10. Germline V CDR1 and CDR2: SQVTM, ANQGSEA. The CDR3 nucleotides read TGCAGCGTTGAATCAAGGACAGGGGCGCAAGATGAGCAGTTCTTC. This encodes CSVESRTGAQDEQFF.

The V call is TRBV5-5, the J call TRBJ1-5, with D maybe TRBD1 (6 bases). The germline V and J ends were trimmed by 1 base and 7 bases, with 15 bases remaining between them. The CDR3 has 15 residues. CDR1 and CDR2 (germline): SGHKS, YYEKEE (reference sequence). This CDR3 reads CASSLSGGRWQPQHF. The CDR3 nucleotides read TGTGCCAGCAGCTTGAGTGGGGGGCGCTGGCAGCCCCAGCATTTT. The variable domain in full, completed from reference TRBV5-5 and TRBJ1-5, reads DAGVTQSPTHLIKTRGQQVTLRCSPISGHKSVSWYQQVLGQGPQFIFQYYEKEERGRGNFPDRFSARQFPNYSSELNVNALLLGDSALYLCASSLSGGRWQPQHFGDGTRLSIL.

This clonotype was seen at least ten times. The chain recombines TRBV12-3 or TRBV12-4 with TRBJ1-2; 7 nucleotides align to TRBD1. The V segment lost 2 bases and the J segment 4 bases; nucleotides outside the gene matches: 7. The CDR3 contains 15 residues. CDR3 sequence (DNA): TGTGCCAGCAGTTTATATGGGACAGAGATCTATGGCTACACCTTC. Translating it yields CASSLYGTEIYGYTF.

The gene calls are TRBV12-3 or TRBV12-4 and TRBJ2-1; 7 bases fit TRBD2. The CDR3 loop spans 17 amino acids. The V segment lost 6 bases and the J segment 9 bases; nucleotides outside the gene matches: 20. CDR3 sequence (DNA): TGTGCCAGCAGCCTGGTCTATCTCGCGGGAGCGTGGCCTGAGCAGTTCTTC. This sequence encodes CASSLVYLAGAWPEQFF.

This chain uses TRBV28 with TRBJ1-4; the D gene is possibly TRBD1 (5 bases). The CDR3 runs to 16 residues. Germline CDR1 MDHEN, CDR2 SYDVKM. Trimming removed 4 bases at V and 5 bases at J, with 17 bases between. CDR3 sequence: CASSSHGRGGNEKLFF. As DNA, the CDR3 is TGTGCCAGCAGTTCCCATGGCCGGGGGGGGAATGAAAAACTGTTTTTT.

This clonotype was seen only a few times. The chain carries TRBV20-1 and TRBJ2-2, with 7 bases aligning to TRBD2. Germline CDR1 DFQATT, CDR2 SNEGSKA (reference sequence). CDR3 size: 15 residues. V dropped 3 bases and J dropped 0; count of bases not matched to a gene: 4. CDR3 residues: CSASPSGTNTGELFF. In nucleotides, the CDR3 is TGCAGTGCTAGCCCGAGCGGGACGAACACCGGGGAGCTGTTTTTT.

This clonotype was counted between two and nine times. CDR3 sequence reads: CASSILVGATGELFF. For the CDR3, the DNA is TGTGCCAGTAGTATCTTAGTGGGAGCCACCGGGGAGCTGTTTTTT. The J gene is TRBJ2-2, the V gene TRBV19, with D perhaps TRBD2 (5 bases). Germline V gene lookup returns CDR1 LNHDA and CDR2 SQIVND (reference sequence). Between the trimmed V and J ends, which lost 3 bases and 4 bases, there was a span of 12 bases. The CDR3 length is 15 residues.

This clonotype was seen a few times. The CDR3 nucleotides read TGTGCCAGCAGCCAACGGGGCCTTGTCCCCGGCCTAATGAATTTTAATGAAAAACTGTTTTTT. As protein: CASSQRGLVPGLMNFNEKLFF. The J gene is TRBJ1-4, the V gene TRBV3-1, with a weak D call TRBD1 (5 bases). This CDR3 has 21 amino acids. Trimming took 2 bases from V and 4 from J, leaving 29 bases between them. Germline V gene lookup returns CDR1 LGHDT and CDR2 YNNKEL (reference sequence). Combining the CDR3 with reference TRBV3-1 and TRBJ1-4 gives the whole variable domain DTAVSQTPKYLVTQMGNDKSIKCEQNLGHDTMYWYKQDSKKFLKIMFSYNNKELIINETVPNRFSPKSPDKAHLNLHINSLELGDSAVYFCASSQRGLVPGLMNFNEKLFFGSGTQLSVL.

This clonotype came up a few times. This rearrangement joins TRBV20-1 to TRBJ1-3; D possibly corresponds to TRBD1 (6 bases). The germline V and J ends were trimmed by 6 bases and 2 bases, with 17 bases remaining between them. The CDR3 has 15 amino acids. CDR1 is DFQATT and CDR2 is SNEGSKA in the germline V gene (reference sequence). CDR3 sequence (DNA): TGCAGTGCGCGAGATGGGGGGCAGGCTGGAAACACCATATATTTT. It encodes CSARDGGQAGNTIYF.

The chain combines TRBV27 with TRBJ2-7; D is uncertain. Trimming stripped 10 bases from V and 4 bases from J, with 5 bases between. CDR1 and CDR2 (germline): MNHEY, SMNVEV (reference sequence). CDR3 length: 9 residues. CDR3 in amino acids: CATPYEQYV. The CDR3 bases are TGTGCCACCCCATACGAGCAGTACGTC.

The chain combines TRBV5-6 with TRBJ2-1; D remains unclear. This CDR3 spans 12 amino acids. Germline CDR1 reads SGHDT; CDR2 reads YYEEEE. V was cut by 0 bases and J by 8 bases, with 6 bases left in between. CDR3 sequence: CASSLEVYEQFF. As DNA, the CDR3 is TGTGCCAGCAGCTTGGAAGTATATGAGCAGTTCTTC. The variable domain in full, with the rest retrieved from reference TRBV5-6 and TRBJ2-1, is DAGVTQSPTHLIKTRGQQVTLRCSPKSGHDTVSWYQQALGQGPQFIFQYYEEEERQRGNFPDRFSGHQFPNYSSELNVNALLLGDSALYLCASSLEVYEQFFGPGTRLTVL.

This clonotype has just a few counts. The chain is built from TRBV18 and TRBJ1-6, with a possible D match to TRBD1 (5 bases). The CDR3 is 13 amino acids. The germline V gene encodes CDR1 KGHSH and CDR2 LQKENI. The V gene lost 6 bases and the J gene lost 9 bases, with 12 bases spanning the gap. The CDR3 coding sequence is TGTGCCAGCTCCCGGGACCCAGTTTCACCCCTCCACTTT. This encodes CASSRDPVSPLHF.

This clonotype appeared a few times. CDR3 in amino acids: CATSGWASGNTGELFF. CDR3 DNA sequence: TGTGCCACCAGCGGTTGGGCTAGCGGAAACACCGGGGAGCTGTTTTTT. The V and J genes are TRBV24-1 and TRBJ2-2; 7 bases agree with TRBD2. The CDR3 spans 16 residues. Germline CDR1 reads KGHDR; CDR2 reads SFDVKD. With V trimmed by 7 bases and J by 2 bases, 9 bases remained unmatched.

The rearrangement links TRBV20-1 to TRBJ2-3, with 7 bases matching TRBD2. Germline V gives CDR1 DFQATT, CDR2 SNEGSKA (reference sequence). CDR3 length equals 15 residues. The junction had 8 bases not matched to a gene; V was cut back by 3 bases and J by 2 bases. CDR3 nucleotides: TGCAGTGCTAGCCTAGTGGGGACTAACACAGATACGCAGTATTTT. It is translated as CSASLVGTNTDTQYF.

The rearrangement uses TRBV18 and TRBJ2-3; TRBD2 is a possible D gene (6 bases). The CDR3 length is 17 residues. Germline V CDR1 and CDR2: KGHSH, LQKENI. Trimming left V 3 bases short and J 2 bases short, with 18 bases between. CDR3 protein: CASSPPIGGANTDTQYF. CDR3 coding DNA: TGTGCCAGCTCACCCCCAATTGGCGGGGCGAACACAGATACGCAGTATTTT.

The CDR3 nucleotides are TGCAGTGCTAGAGACCCGGGGGCAGGTGGGGTGAATTCACCCCTCCACTTT. Translating it yields CSARDPGAGGVNSPLHF. The chain combines TRBV20-1 with TRBJ1-6; a weak D match, TRBD1 (6 bases). This CDR3 contains 17 residues. Trimming stripped 0 bases from V and 7 bases from J, with 19 bases between. Germline V CDR1 and CDR2: DFQATT, SNEGSKA (reference sequence).

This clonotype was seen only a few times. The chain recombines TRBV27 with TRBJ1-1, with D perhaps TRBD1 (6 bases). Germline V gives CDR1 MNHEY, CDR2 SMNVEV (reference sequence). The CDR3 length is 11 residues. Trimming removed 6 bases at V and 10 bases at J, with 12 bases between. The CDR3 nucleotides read TGTGCCAGCAGAGGGGGGTTGGCAGCTTTCTTT. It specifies CASRGGLAAFF.

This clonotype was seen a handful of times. The CDR3 DNA follows: TGTGCCAGCAGTTTAACCGGGGGGGCGAACAATGAGCAGTTCTTC. Amino acid sequence: CASSLTGGANNEQFF. The gene calls are TRBV12-3 or TRBV12-4 and TRBJ2-1; 8 bases agree with TRBD2. With V trimmed by 2 bases and J by 5 bases, 5 bases remained unmatched. CDR3 length: 15 residues.

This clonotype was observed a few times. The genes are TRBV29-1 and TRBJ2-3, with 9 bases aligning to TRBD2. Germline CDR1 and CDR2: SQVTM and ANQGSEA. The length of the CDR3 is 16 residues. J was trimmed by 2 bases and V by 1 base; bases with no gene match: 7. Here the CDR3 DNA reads TGCAGCGTTGAAGGAGGACTAGCGTTTAACACAGATACGCAGTATTTT. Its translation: CSVEGGLAFNTDTQYF.

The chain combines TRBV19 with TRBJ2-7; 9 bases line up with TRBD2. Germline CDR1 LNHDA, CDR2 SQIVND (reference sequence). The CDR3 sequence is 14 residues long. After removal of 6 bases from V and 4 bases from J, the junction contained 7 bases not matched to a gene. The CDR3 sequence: CASRPRTSEYEQYF. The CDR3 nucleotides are TGTGCCAGTAGACCTCGGACTAGCGAGTACGAGCAGTACTTC.

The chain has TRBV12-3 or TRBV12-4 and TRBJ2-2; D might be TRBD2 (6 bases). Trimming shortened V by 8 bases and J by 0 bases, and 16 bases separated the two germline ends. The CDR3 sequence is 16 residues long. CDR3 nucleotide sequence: TGTGCCAGCCGAGAAGGGACTCCCTCGAACACCGGGGAGCTGTTTTTT. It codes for CASREGTPSNTGELFF.

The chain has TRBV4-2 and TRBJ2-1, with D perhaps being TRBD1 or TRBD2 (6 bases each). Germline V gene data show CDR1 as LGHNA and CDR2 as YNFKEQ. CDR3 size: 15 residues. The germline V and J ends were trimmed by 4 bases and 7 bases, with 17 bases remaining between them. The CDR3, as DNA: TGTGCCAGCAGCCCAGCAGGGGTGGCGGGGAATGAGCAGTTCTTC. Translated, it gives CASSPAGVAGNEQFF.